The 18 T cell receptor beta chains reported below all come from one sample, sequenced in a study of CD8 T cells in ankylosing spondylitis. TCRdb called the 5' RACE reads again in MiXCR, with one record for every CDR3 protein. The sample yields 300,000 to 350,000 distinct CDR3 sequences, roughly 20% seen once. Input material: blood, either unsorted or a sorted T cell fraction (not recorded which). Every receptor here comes from a female donor with ankylosing spondylitis or in good health (not recorded which).

This clonotype was recorded at least ten times. V gene TRBV29-1 combines with J gene TRBJ2-7; possibly TRBD1 or TRBD2 for D (5 bases each). The V end was cut by 4 bases, the J end by 0 bases, with 10 bases between. The germline V gene encodes CDR1 SQVTM and CDR2 ANQGSEA. The CDR3 runs to 13 residues. DNA of the CDR3: TGCAGCGTTGGGGACGGTTACTCCTACGAGCAGTACTTC. This codes for CSVGDGYSYEQYF.

The V and J genes are TRBV28 and TRBJ2-7, with TRBD2 matching 13 bases. CDR3 length: 13 residues. Germline V gene data show CDR1 as MDHEN and CDR2 as SYDVKM. The CDR3 is CATGLAGSYEQYF. The CDR3 nucleotides are TGTGCTACGGGACTAGCGGGAAGCTACGAGCAGTACTTC.

The gene calls are TRBV6-2 or TRBV6-3 and TRBJ2-1; 7 nucleotides match TRBD2. Germline CDR1 and CDR2: MNHEY and SVGEGT. Trimming cost V 2 bases and J 6 bases; bases outside gene matches: 7. This CDR3 spans 15 amino acids. CDR3 sequence reads: CASSYGLVMVNEQFF. In DNA form, the CDR3 reads TGTGCCAGCAGTTACGGACTAGTGATGGTCAATGAGCAGTTCTTC.

This clonotype was seen many times. The chain has TRBV5-1 and TRBJ2-3; the match to TRBD2 covers 8 bases. Germline CDR1 reads SGHRS; CDR2 reads YFSETQ. Trimming at V came to 0 bases and at J to 7 bases, leaving 10 bases not matched to a gene. This CDR3 has 16 amino acids. CDR3 nucleotide sequence: TGCGCCAGCAGCTTGGATATTAGCGGGACGTTGAATACGCAGTATTTT. Encoded protein: CASSLDISGTLNTQYF.

This clonotype has just a few counts. The rearrangement joins TRBV7-2 to TRBJ2-1; 8 bases are a match to TRBD2. CDR3 length equals 15 residues. Trimming removed 7 bases from V and 2 bases from J; junction bases left unmatched: 7. The V gene's germline CDR1 is SGHTA and CDR2 FQGNSA. The chain's CDR3 is CASTIAGLPYNEQFF. CDR3 sequence (DNA): TGTGCCAGCACCATAGCGGGACTACCCTACAATGAGCAGTTCTTC.

The rearrangement uses TRBV12-3 or TRBV12-4 and TRBJ2-3; D is unresolved. This CDR3 spans 12 amino acids. V was trimmed by 0 bases and J by 8 bases, leaving 6 bases between them. CDR3 protein: CASSLAGFTQYF. In DNA form, the CDR3 reads TGTGCCAGCAGTTTAGCTGGGTTTACGCAGTATTTT.

The chain employs TRBV30 and TRBJ2-7, with D possibly being TRBD1 (6 bases). With 5 bases removed from V and 2 bases from J, the gap between germline ends came to 13 bases. The CDR3 is made up of 13 amino acids. CDR1 is GTSNPN and CDR2 is SVGIG in the germline V gene (reference sequence). The CDR3 coding sequence is TGTGCCTGGGGGGAAAGGGGGACCTACGAGCAGTACTTC. Its protein product is CAWGERGTYEQYF.

This clonotype was detected many times. This rearrangement joins TRBV7-8 to TRBJ2-3, with 12 bases fitting TRBD2. The CDR3 is made up of 16 amino acids. Trimming cost V 1 base and J 6 bases; bases outside gene matches: 5. Per the germline V gene, CDR1 is SGHVS and CDR2 is FQNEAQ. The CDR3 loop is CASSLGRLAGADTQYF. The DNA of the CDR3 is TGTGCCAGCAGCTTAGGACGACTAGCGGGAGCCGATACGCAGTATTTT.

This clonotype has only a few counts. The chain recombines TRBV12-3 or TRBV12-4 with TRBJ2-7, with D perhaps matching TRBD2 (5 bases). The CDR3 length is 15 residues. V lost 7 bases and J 1 base, leaving 17 bases between the germline ends. The CDR3 loop is CASTLGLAGSYEQYF. Here the CDR3 DNA reads TGTGCCAGCACCCTTGGTTTGGCGGGTTCCTACGAGCAGTACTTC.

Ten or more counts support this clonotype. This chain links TRBV5-1 with TRBJ2-6; the match to TRBD2 covers 7 bases. The CDR3 is made up of 15 amino acids. J was trimmed by 4 bases and V by 5 bases; bases with no gene match: 6. Germline CDR1 SGHRS, CDR2 YFSETQ. Here the CDR3 reads CASSPGGAGANVLTF. DNA of the CDR3: TGCGCCAGCAGTCCGGGAGGAGCGGGGGCCAACGTCCTGACTTTC. The whole variable domain, remainder taken from reference TRBV5-1 and TRBJ2-6, is KAGVTQTPRYLIKTRGQQVTLSCSPISGHRSVSWYQQTPGQGLQFLFEYFSETQRNKGNFPGRFSGRQFSNSRSEMNVSTLELGDSALYLCASSPGGAGANVLTFGAGSRLTVL.

The chain combines TRBV12-3 or TRBV12-4 with TRBJ1-6; unclear D gene. V was cut by 2 bases and J by 7 bases, with 6 bases left in between. The CDR3 is 13 amino acids. The CDR3 region is CASSLTVNSPLHF. The CDR3 DNA follows: TGTGCCAGCAGTTTAACAGTAAATTCACCCCTCCACTTT.

The chain recombines TRBV24-1 with TRBJ2-7, with D perhaps TRBD1 (5 bases). From germline, CDR1 is KGHDR and CDR2 SFDVKD. This CDR3 has 16 residues. V lost 6 bases and J 2 bases, leaving 19 bases between the germline ends. The CDR3, as DNA: TGTGCCACCAGTCCCAAAGGGCAGGGTATGCCCTACGAGCAGTACTTC. It codes for CATSPKGQGMPYEQYF.

This clonotype has at least ten counts. J is TRBJ2-2 and V is TRBV25-1; 8 bases line up with TRBD2. The CDR3 covers 17 residues. Germline assignment: CDR1 MGHDK and CDR2 SYGVNS. Trimming removed 1 base from V and 5 bases from J; junction bases left unmatched: 9. Written as DNA, the CDR3 is TGTGCCAGCAGTGAATTAGGAGGGACTAGTAAAACCGGGGAGCTGTTTTTT. Encoded protein: CASSELGGTSKTGELFF.

A few counts support this clonotype. The chain uses TRBV5-5 and TRBJ1-2; D remains ambiguous. V was clipped by 0 bases and J by 3 bases, with 9 bases between them. CDR3 length equals 14 residues. CDR1 and CDR2 (germline): SGHKS, YYEKEE (reference sequence). For the CDR3, the DNA is TGTGCCAGCAGCTTGGCTCAGAGAGACTATGGCTACACCTTC. This codes for CASSLAQRDYGYTF.

This clonotype was detected only a few times. The rearrangement uses TRBV20-1 and TRBJ1-2; D unclear. V shed 8 bases and J shed 6 bases, with 13 bases lying between them. The CDR3 length is 11 residues. The germline gives CDR1 DFQATT, CDR2 SNEGSKA (reference sequence). The CDR3 sequence: CSTLSIHGYTF. CDR3 nucleotides: TGCAGTACTTTGAGTATCCATGGCTACACCTTC.

This clonotype was seen many times. The V gene is TRBV10-3, the J gene TRBJ1-1, with D maybe TRBD1 (5 bases). V shed 10 bases and J shed 5 bases, with 17 bases lying between them. CDR3 length: 13 residues. Germline V CDR1 and CDR2: ENHRY, SYGVKD. CDR3 loop: CATIPSGRTEAFF. DNA for the CDR3: TGTGCCACCATCCCGTCAGGGCGTACTGAAGCTTTCTTT.

As to this clonotype: One junction end disagrees with the germline gene, perhaps due to a read error. This sequence joins TRBV2 and TRBJ1-3; TRBD1 aligns across 7 bases. CDR1 SNHLY and CDR2 FYNNEI come from the germline V gene. The length of the CDR3 is 15 residues. CDR3 in amino acids: CASTPTGLSGKTIYF. In DNA, the CDR3 is TGTGCCAGCACCCCGACAGGGTTAAGTGGAAAAACCATATATTTT. Based on the CDR3 plus reference TRBV2 and TRBJ1-3, the full variable domain is EPEVTQTPSHQVTQMGQEVILRCVPISNHLYFYWYRQILGQKVEFLVSFYNNEISEKSEIFDDQFSVERPDGSNFTLKIRSTKLEDSAMYFCASTPTGLSGKTIYFGEGSWLTVV.

This clonotype appeared a few times. This sequence joins TRBV29-1 and TRBJ2-1; D is unresolved. Trimming took 8 bases from V and 0 from J, leaving 20 bases between them. CDR1 is SQVTM and CDR2 is ANQGSEA in the germline V gene. The CDR3 spans 16 residues. The CDR3 coding sequence is TGCAGCCCCACCTCGATTACAGCGAGCTCCTACAATGAGCAGTTCTTC. This translates into CSPTSITASSYNEQFF.